This TCR beta chain was identified during a study of blood T cell repertoires in COVID-19. Across the study: Spain, Italy and the United States supplied samples that represented acute and convalescent COVID-19. PBMCs, B-cell-depleted T cells, or T cells were the source of the cDNA or gDNA that made up the material.

This CDR3 has 17 residues. Trimming removed 1 base from V and 6 bases from J; junction bases left unmatched: 13. From germline, CDR1 is GTSNPN and CDR2 SVGIG (reference sequence). Original analysis: Quantification of nucleated cells was approximated via reference gene primer amplification. Profiled with immunoSEQ multiplex PCR; TCRdb holds only in-frame clones, not every one. V, J and clone size are taken as reported in that table, and D and trimming were inferred from the DNA itself. The sample consists of about 470,000 clones, about nine tenths of them appearing once. Cohorts were assigned according to the clinical history that participants reported.

The chain carries TRBV30 and TRBJ2-2; 8 bases match TRBD2. This receptor was identified in a woman under 30 who had recovered from COVID-19. The sample comprised PBMCs or T cells enriched from blood (not recorded which). This CDR3 is CAWSAGRPGGAAGELFF. CDR3 coding DNA: TGTGCCTGGAGTGCCGGCCGACCCGGGGGGGCCGCCGGGGAGCTGTTTTTT.